The clone carrying this T cell receptor beta chain came up many times. The V end was cut by 5 bases, the J end by 5 bases, with 16 bases between. The CDR3 length is 14 residues. CDR1 MDHEN and CDR2 SYDVKM come from the germline V gene. Time point given: newly diagnosed GD, antithyroid drugs for less than 3 months. Construction of the TCR library relied on RNA isolated from PBMCs. The data were obtained in a study of regulatory T cells in long-lasting Graves disease. Through Arm-PCR of CDR3 regions and iRepertoire HTBI primers, TCR beta libraries were built. TCRdb reprocessed the multiplex PCR reads with MiXCR, giving one entry per CDR3 protein. The repertoire holds 360,000 or so distinct CDR3 sequences, with 16% as singletons. The data were also submitted as part of a second study, on T cells in Graves' hyperthyroidism and ophthalmopathy. That study adds: The primer set for the first-round RT-PCR of the TCR CDR3 was HTBI.

The TCR was taken from a man in his forties or fifties with Graves disease. The chain couples TRBV28 to TRBJ2-7, with D tentatively TRBD1 (6 bases). The material was peripheral blood mononuclear cells (PBMCs), obtained at new diagnosis, from a patient treated with antithyroid drugs. The CDR3 loop is CASSPYRAAHEQYF. Written as DNA, the CDR3 is TGTGCCAGCAGTCCTTACAGGGCCGCCCACGAGCAGTACTTC.